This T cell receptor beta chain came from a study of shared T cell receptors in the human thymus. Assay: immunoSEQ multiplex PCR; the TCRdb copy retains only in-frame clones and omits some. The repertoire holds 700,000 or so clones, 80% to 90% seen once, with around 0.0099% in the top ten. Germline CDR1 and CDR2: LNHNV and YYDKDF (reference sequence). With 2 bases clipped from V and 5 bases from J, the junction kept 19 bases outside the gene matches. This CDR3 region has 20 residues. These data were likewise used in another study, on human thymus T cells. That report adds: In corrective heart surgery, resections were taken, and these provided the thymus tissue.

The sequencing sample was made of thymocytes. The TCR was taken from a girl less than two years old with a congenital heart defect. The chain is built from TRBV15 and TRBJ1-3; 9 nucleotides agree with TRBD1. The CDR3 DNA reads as TGTGCCACCAGCAGAAACCCAACAAGGACAGGGGTTGAGGATAGAAACACCATATATTTT. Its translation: CATSRNPTRTGVEDRNTIYF.